These 16 T cell receptor beta chains were sequenced from one sample in a study of regulatory dendritic cells for organ transplantation. Sequencing used immunoSEQ multiplex PCR; TCRdb keeps in-frame clones, though not all of them. Of 20,000 to 25,000 clones listed, 70% to 90% are singletons. Sorted T cells were CFSE-labeled and cultured less than 6 days with allogeneic regulatory or mature dendritic cells at 1:10. No antigen is known for these receptors. The sequenced sample was naive CD4+ T cells from blood cultured with regulatory dendritic cells. Specified subset: CD45RA+ naive T cells. The receptors shown here come from a human donor in good health.

The chain employs TRBV10-3 and TRBJ1-2; D remains unclear. The CDR3 is 15 residues long. CDR1 and CDR2 from the germline V gene are ENHRY and SYGVKD. The germline V and J ends were trimmed by 4 bases and 4 bases, with 16 bases remaining between them. The CDR3 DNA reads TGTGCCATCAGTGGGACCGGTGTCCGGTCCTATGGCTACACCTTC. Amino acids: CAISGTGVRSYGYTF.

The chain has TRBV6-5 and TRBJ1-2, with D possibly matching TRBD1 (5 bases). The germline gives CDR1 MNHEY, CDR2 SVGAGI. The CDR3 is 14 residues long. V was shortened by 6 bases and J by 6 bases, with 17 bases between the two germline ends. This CDR3 reads CASRWGGLYDGYTF. CDR3 coding DNA: TGTGCCAGCAGGTGGGGGGGACTGTATGATGGCTACACCTTC.

The chain employs TRBV11-3 and TRBJ1-6; D uncertain. Trimming removed 0 bases from V and 7 bases from J, with 4 bases in between. The CDR3 is 13 amino acids. Germline CDR1 reads SGHNT; CDR2 reads YENEEA. The CDR3 nucleotides are TGTGCCAGCAGCTTAGATCCAAATTCACCCCTCCACTTT. Its protein is CASSLDPNSPLHF.

The J gene is TRBJ2-1, the V gene TRBV6-5; D gene uncertain. The V end lost 2 bases, the J end lost 5 bases, and 10 bases lay between the germline ends. In germline, CDR1 is MNHEY, CDR2 SVGAGI. The CDR3 has 14 residues. The CDR3 protein is CASSYGPPNNEQFF. The CDR3 coding sequence is TGTGCCAGCAGTTACGGCCCCCCGAACAATGAGCAGTTCTTC.

The CDR3 coding sequence is TGCGCCAGCAGCCAGACCGTACCCTATGGCTACACCTTC. It codes for CASSQTVPYGYTF. The chain uses TRBV4-1 and TRBJ1-2; D gene unclear. Germline CDR1 is MGHRA and CDR2 is YSYEKL. V lost 3 bases and J lost 4, with 9 bases in between. The CDR3 runs 13 residues.

The gene calls are TRBV7-9 and TRBJ1-4; D is unclear. There are 13 residues in the CDR3. Germline loops: CDR1 SEHNR, CDR2 FQNEAQ (reference sequence). Trimming pared 2 bases from V and 10 bases from J, leaving 11 bases between. CDR3 region: CASSLISGGKLFF. Written as DNA, the CDR3 is TGTGCCAGCAGCTTAATCTCGGGAGGAAAACTGTTTTTT.

As for this clone: Relative to the germline gene, one junction end is altered; a read error may explain this. This chain connects TRBV5-4 to TRBJ1-3, with D maybe TRBD1 (5 bases). Germline V gives CDR1 SGHNT, CDR2 YYREEE (reference sequence). The CDR3 sequence is 14 residues long. The CDR3 DNA follows: TGTGCCAGCAGCTTTGGGGGTGGTGGATACACCATATATTTT. Translated: CASSFGGGGYTIYF.

The genes are TRBV28 and TRBJ1-5; the D is unclear. V was cut by 7 bases and J by 0 bases, with 13 bases left in between. The germline CDR1 and CDR2 sequences are MDHEN and SYDVKM. The CDR3 length is 15 residues. The CDR3 DNA reads TGTGCCAGCATCTTGGGTGCCTATAGCAATCAGCCCCAGCATTTT. It is translated as CASILGAYSNQPQHF.

The chain uses TRBV5-5 and TRBJ2-7; D is unresolved. Deletions cut 2 bases from V and 4 bases from J, with 10 bases between. The CDR3 is 13 residues long. Germline CDR1 and CDR2: SGHKS and YYEKEE (reference sequence). As DNA, the CDR3 is TGTGCCAGCAGCTTCGGTTTTGGTTACGAGCAGTACTTC. Its translation: CASSFGFGYEQYF.

The chain employs TRBV18 and TRBJ1-1; 8 bases are a match to TRBD1. The CDR3 runs 16 residues. Germline loops: CDR1 KGHSH, CDR2 LQKENI. V trimming: 1 base; J trimming: 5 bases; junction bases outside the gene matches: 9. The CDR3 region is CASSPQRQGPGTEAFF. The CDR3 nucleotides are TGTGCCAGCTCACCACAAAGACAGGGGCCGGGGACTGAAGCTTTCTTT.

This chain links TRBV7-6 with TRBJ2-1, with D possibly TRBD1 on 5 matching bases. This CDR3 comprises 15 residues. The germline CDR1 and CDR2 sequences are SGHVS and FNYEAQ. V lost 1 base to trimming and J lost 6 bases, with 13 bases between them. The CDR3 reads CASSLVSGLPNEQFF. DNA for the CDR3: TGTGCCAGCAGCTTAGTGTCAGGGCTTCCCAATGAGCAGTTCTTC.

A few counts support this clone. The V call is TRBV18, the J call TRBJ2-1; D not resolved. V was trimmed by 3 bases and J by 9 bases, leaving 15 bases between them. The CDR3 is made up of 14 amino acids. CDR1 is KGHSH and CDR2 is LQKENI in the germline V gene. The CDR3 loop reads CASSPVAGFAEQFF. CDR3 in DNA: TGTGCCAGCTCACCCGTGGCCGGTTTTGCTGAGCAGTTCTTC.

The CDR3 spells CASSLGLSRDTDTQYF. In nucleotides, the CDR3 is TGTGCCAGCAGCTTAGGACTATCAAGGGACACAGATACGCAGTATTTT. The chain has TRBV7-2 and TRBJ2-3, with D perhaps TRBD2 (5 bases). Germline V CDR1 and CDR2: SGHTA, FQGNSA. The CDR3 is 16 residues long. The ends were cut back, 1 base at V and 2 bases at J, with 13 bases in the middle.

V is TRBV5-1 and J is TRBJ2-6; a possible D gene is TRBD1 (6 bases). V was trimmed by 0 bases and J by 0 bases, leaving 13 bases between them. The germline gives CDR1 SGHRS, CDR2 YFSETQ. The CDR3 loop spans 18 amino acids. CDR3 region: CASSLAGVVPSGANVLTF. The CDR3 nucleotides read TGCGCCAGCAGCTTGGCAGGGGTTGTCCCCTCTGGGGCCAACGTCCTGACTTTC.

The V call is TRBV28, the J call TRBJ1-1, with no clear D. V shed 6 bases and J shed 4 bases, with 21 bases lying between them. CDR1 and CDR2 from the germline V gene are MDHEN and SYDVKM. The CDR3 totals 16 residues. CDR3 loop: CASSNPSTVPFTEAFF. The CDR3 nucleotides read TGTGCCAGCAGCAACCCTTCTACAGTTCCCTTCACTGAAGCTTTCTTT.

The chain links TRBV18 to TRBJ2-7; 10 positions match TRBD2. V lost 6 bases, J lost 3 bases, and 8 bases stayed unmatched. From germline, CDR1 is KGHSH and CDR2 LQKENI. CDR3 length: 15 amino acids. The CDR3 DNA reads as TGTGCCAGCTCCCTCAGCGGGGGGGGTGACTACGAGCAGTACTTC. Protein: CASSLSGGGDYEQYF.